This paragraph reports one T cell receptor (beta chain). No antigen is known for it. This sample is drawn from a study of vaccination effects on CD4 cells after COVID-19. The overall study: Samples came 142 and 148 days after COVID-19 diagnosis, before vaccination.

Whole-study findings and limits: Pronounced clonal contraction occurred in clones induced by infection and by vaccine late after vaccination.

With 9 to 11 days of culture completed, CD4+ T cells were isolated. The individual was infected with SARS-CoV-2 between March and December 2020, as confirmed by PCR. Clones were sequenced by immunoSEQ multiplex PCR, and TCRdb holds only the in-frame ones, with some missing. The sample carries 50,000 to 70,000 clones, about two thirds recorded once. V was trimmed by 0 bases and J by 0 bases, leaving 10 bases between them. This CDR3 has 16 amino acids. Germline values: CDR1 SGDLS, CDR2 YYNGEE. The genes are TRBV9 and TRBJ2-1, with D uncertain. The sequences come from CD4+ T cells from PBMCs cultured without peptide, collected before COVID-19 vaccination. The TCR comes from a human donor who had a prior SARS-CoV-2 infection. CDR3 in amino acids: CASSVGSPSSYNEQFF. The DNA for the CDR3 is TGTGCCAGCAGCGTAGGTTCCCCGAGCTCCTACAATGAGCAGTTCTTC.